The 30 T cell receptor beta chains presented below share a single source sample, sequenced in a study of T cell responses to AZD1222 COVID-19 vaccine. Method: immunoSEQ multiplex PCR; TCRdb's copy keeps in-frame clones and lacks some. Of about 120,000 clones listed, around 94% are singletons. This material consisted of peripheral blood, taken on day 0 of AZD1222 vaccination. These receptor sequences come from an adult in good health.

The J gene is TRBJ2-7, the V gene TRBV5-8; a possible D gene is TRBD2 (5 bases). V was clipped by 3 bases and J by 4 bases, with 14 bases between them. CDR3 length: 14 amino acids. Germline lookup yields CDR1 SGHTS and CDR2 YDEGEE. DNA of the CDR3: TGTGCCAGCAGCTCGGGCATCGGGATATACGAGCAGTACTTC. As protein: CASSSGIGIYEQYF. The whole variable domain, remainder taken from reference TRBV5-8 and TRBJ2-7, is EAGVTQSPTHLIKTRGQQATLRCSPISGHTSVYWYQQALGLGLQFLLWYDEGEERNRGNFPPRFSGRQFPNYSSELNVNALELEDSALYLCASSSGIGIYEQYFGPGTRLTVT.

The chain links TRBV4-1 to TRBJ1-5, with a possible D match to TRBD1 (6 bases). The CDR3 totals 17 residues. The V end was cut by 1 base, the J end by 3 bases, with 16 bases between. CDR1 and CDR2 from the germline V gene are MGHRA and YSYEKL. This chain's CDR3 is CASSQVPPGANNQPQHF. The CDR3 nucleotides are TGCGCCAGCAGCCAAGTCCCGCCGGGGGCGAACAATCAGCCCCAGCATTTT.

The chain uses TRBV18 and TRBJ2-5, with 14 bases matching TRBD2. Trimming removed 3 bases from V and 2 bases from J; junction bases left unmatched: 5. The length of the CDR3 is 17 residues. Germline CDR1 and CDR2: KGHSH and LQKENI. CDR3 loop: CASSPGTSGGRQETQYF. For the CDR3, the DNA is TGTGCCAGCTCACCCGGGACTAGCGGGGGACGTCAAGAGACCCAGTACTTC.

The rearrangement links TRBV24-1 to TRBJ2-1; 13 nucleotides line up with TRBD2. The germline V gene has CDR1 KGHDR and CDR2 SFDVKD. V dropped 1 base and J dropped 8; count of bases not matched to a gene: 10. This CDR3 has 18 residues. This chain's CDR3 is CATSDFPRTSGSNDEQFF. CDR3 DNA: TGTGCCACCAGTGATTTCCCTAGGACTAGCGGGAGTAACGATGAGCAGTTCTTC.

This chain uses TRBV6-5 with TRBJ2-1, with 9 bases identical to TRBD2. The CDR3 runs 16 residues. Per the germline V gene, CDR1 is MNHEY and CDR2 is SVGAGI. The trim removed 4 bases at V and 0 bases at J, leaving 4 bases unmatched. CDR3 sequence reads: CASSSLAGSSYNEQFF. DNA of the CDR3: TGTGCCAGCAGTTCTCTAGCGGGAAGCTCCTACAATGAGCAGTTCTTC.

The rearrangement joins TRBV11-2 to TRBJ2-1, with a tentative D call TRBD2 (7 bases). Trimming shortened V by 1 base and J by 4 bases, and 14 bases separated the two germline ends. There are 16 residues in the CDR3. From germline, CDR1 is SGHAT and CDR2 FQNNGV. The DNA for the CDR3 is TGTGCCAGCAGCTTAGTAGGGGGGGACGGATACAATGAGCAGTTCTTC. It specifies CASSLVGGDGYNEQFF. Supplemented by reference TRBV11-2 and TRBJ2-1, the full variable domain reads EAGVAQSPRYKIIEKRQSVAFWCNPISGHATLYWYQQILGQGPKLLIQFQNNGVVDDSQLPKDRFSAERLKGVDSTLKIQPAKLEDSAVYLCASSLVGGDGYNEQFFGPGTRLTVL.

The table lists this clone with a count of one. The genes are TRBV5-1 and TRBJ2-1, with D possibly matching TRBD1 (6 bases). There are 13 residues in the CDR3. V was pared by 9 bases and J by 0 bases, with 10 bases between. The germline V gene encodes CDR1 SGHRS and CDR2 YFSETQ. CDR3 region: CATRDNSYNEQFF. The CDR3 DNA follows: TGCGCCACCCGGGACAACTCCTACAATGAGCAGTTCTTC. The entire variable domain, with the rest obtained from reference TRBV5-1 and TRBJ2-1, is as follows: KAGVTQTPRYLIKTRGQQVTLSCSPISGHRSVSWYQQTPGQGLQFLFEYFSETQRNKGNFPGRFSGRQFSNSRSEMNVSTLELGDSALYLCATRDNSYNEQFFGPGTRLTVL.

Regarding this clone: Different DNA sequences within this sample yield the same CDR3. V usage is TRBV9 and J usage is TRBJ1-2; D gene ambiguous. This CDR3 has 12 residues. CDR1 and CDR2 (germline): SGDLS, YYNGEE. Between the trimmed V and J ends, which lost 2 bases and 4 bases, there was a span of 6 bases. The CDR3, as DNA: TGTGCCAGCAGCGTCGACGGCTATGGCTACACCTTC. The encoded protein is CASSVDGYGYTF.

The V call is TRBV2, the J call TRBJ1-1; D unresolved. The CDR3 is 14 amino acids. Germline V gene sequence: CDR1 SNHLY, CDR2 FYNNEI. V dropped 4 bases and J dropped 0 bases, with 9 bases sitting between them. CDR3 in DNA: TGTGCCAGCAGTGGACGGAACATGAACACTGAAGCTTTCTTT. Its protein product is CASSGRNMNTEAFF.

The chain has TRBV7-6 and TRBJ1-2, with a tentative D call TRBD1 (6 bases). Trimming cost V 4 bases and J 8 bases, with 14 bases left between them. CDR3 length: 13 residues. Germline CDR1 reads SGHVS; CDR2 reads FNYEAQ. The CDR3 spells CASSSGGLEGYTF. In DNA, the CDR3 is TGTGCCAGCAGCTCCGGGGGGCTAGAAGGCTACACCTTC.

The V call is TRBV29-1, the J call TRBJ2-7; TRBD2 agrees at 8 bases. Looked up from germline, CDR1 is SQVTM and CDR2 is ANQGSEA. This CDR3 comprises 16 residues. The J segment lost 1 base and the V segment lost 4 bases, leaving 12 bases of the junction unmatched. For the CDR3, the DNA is TGCAGCGTTGCAGGGGTTCAAGCGGGGGTTTCCTACGAGCAGTACTTC. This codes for CSVAGVQAGVSYEQYF.

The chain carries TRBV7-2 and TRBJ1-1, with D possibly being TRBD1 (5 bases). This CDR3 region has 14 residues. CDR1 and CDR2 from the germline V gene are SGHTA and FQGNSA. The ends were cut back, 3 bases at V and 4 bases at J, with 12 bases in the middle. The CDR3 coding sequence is TGTGCCAGCAGCTTTACGGGGGGAATCACTGAAGCTTTCTTT. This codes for CASSFTGGITEAFF.

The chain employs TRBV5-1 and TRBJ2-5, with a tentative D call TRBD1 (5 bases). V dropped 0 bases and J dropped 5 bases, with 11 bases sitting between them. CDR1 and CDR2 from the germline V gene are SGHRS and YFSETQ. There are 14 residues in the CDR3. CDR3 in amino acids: CASSLARAQETQYF. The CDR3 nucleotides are TGCGCCAGCAGCTTGGCCAGGGCGCAGGAGACCCAGTACTTC.

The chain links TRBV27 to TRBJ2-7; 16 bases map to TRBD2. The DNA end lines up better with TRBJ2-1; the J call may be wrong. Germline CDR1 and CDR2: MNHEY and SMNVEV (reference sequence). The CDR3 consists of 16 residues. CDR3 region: CASSLGLAGGRNEQFF. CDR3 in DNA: TGTGCCAGCAGTTTGGGACTAGCGGGAGGGAGGAATGAGCAGTTCTTC.

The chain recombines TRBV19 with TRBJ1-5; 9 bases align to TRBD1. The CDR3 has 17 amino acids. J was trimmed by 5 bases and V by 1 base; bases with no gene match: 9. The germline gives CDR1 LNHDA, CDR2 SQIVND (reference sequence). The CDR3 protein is CASSIATGQGFYQPQHF. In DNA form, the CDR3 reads TGTGCCAGTAGTATAGCCACGGGACAGGGTTTCTATCAGCCCCAGCATTTT. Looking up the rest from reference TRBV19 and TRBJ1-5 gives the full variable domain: DGGITQSPKYLFRKEGQNVTLSCEQNLNHDAMYWYRQDPGQGLRLIYYSQIVNDFQKGDIAEGYSVSREKKESFPLTVTSAQKNPTAFYLCASSIATGQGFYQPQHFGDGTRLSIL.

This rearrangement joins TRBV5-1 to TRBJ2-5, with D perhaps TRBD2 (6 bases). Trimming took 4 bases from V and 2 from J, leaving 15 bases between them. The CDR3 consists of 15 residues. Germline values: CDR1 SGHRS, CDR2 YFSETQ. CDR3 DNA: TGCGCCAGCAGCAGGACCCGACTAGATCAAGAGACCCAGTACTTC. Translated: CASSRTRLDQETQYF.

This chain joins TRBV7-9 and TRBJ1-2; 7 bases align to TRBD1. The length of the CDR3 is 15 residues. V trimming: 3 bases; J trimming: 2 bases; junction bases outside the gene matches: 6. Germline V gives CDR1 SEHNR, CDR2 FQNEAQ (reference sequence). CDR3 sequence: CASSLGQGENYGYTF. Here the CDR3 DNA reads TGTGCCAGCAGCTTGGGGCAGGGGGAAAACTATGGCTACACCTTC.

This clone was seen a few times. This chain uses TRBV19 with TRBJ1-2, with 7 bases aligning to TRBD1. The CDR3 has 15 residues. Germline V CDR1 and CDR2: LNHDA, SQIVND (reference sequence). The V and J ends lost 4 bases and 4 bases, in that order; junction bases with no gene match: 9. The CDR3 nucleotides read TGTGCCAGTAGTACGACAGGGCATGATCGCTATGGCTACACCTTC. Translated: CASSTTGHDRYGYTF.

Here the CDR3 DNA reads TGTGCCAGCTCACAACAACAGGGGAACGATGGCTACACCTTC. Its translation is CASSQQQGNDGYTF. The rearrangement joins TRBV18 to TRBJ1-2, with 7 bases identical to TRBD1. Looked up from germline, CDR1 is KGHSH and CDR2 is LQKENI. There are 14 residues in the CDR3. J was trimmed by 6 bases and V by 4 bases; bases with no gene match: 8.

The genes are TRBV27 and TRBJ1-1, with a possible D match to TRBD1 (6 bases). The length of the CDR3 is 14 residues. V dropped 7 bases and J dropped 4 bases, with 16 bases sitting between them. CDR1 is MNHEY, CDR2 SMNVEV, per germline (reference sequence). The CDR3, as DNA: TGTGCCAGCACCCTAGGGGGGGGAGGCACTGAAGCTTTCTTT. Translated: CASTLGGGGTEAFF.

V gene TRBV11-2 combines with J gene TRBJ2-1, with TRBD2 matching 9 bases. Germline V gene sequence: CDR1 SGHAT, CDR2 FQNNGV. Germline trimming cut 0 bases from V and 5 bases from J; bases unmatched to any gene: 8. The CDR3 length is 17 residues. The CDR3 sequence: CASSLEASGALNNEQFF. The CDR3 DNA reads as TGTGCCAGCAGCTTAGAGGCTAGCGGGGCCCTCAACAATGAGCAGTTCTTC.

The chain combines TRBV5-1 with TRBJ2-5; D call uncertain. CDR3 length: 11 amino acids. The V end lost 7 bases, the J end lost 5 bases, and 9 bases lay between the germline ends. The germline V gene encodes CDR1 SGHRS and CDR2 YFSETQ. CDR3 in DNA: TGCGCCAGCTCGATGGCTGAGACCCAGTACTTC. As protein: CASSMAETQYF.

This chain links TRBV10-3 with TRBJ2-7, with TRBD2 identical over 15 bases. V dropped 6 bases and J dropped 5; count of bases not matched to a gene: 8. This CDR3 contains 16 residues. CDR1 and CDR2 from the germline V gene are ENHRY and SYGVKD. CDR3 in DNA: TGTGCCATCAGGGGACTAGCGGGGGGTCCTCCGAACGAGCAGTACTTC. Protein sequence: CAIRGLAGGPPNEQYF.

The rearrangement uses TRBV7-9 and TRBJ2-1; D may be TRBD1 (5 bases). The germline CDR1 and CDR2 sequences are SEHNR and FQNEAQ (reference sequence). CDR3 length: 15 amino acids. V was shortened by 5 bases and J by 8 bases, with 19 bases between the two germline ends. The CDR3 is CASSPQGTGADEQFF. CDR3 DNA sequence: TGTGCCAGCAGCCCCCAGGGTACCGGTGCCGATGAGCAGTTCTTC.

In nucleotides, the CDR3 is TGTGCCAGTAGTGCAAATCTTTGGGACAGATACTCCTACGAGCAGTACTTC. Encoded protein: CASSANLWDRYSYEQYF. V usage is TRBV19 and J usage is TRBJ2-7; 7 bases align to TRBD1. Unmatched junction bases numbered 13, after V lost 5 bases and J lost 0 bases. Germline CDR1 is LNHDA and CDR2 is SQIVND (reference sequence). The CDR3 consists of 17 residues.

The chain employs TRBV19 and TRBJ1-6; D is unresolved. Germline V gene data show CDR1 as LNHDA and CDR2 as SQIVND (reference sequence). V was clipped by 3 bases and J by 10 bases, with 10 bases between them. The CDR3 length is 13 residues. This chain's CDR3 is CASSIPGSSPLHF. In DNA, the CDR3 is TGTGCCAGTAGTATTCCGGGTAGCTCACCCCTCCACTTT.

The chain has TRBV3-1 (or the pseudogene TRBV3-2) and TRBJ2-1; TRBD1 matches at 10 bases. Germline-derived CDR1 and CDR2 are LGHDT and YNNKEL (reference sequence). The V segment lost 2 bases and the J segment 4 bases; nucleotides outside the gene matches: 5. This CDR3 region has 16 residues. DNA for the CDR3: TGTGCCAGCAGCCAACTCGGGACAGGGGCTTACAATGAGCAGTTCTTC. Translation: CASSQLGTGAYNEQFF.

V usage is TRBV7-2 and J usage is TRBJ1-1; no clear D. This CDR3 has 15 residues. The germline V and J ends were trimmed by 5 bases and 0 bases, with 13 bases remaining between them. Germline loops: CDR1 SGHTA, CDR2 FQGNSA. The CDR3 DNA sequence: TGTGCCAGCAGCCCGCCGAACAGTATGAACACTGAAGCTTTCTTT. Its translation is CASSPPNSMNTEAFF.

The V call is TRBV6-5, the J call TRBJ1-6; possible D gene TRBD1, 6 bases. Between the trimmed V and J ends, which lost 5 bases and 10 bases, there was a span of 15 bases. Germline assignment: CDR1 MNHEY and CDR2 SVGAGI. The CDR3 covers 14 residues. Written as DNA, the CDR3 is TGTGCCAGCAGTAGAACCCGGGACACATCACCCCTCCACTTT. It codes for CASSRTRDTSPLHF.

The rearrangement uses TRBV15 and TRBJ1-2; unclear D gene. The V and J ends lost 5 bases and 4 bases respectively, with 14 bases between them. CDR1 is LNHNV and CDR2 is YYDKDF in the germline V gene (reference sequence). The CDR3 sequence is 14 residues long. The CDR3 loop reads CATSPREEGYGYTF. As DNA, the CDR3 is TGTGCCACCAGCCCGAGGGAGGAAGGCTATGGCTACACCTTC. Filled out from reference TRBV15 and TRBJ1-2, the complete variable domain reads DAMVIQNPRYQVTQFGKPVTLSCSQTLNHNVMYWYQQKSSQAPKLLFHYYDKDFNNEADTPDNFQSRRPNTSFCFLDIRSPGLGDTAMYLCATSPREEGYGYTFGSGTRLTVV.